This TCR beta chain was captured in a study of cytomegalovirus exposure and HLA in healthy donors. Overall study: HLA-typed donors were the source of approximately 88 million unique TCRs, which an early data release held. The study's findings and limits: Altogether, some 160 TCR beta chains were recorded as cytomegalovirus-associated. Later analysis placed DRB1 highest and HLA-C lowest in TCR association rates, which differed by HLA locus. An ancestry cluster, one associated with Asian ancestry, reportedly showed fewer N-insertions than the approximately 660-donor mean in a later analysis.

Details on this clone: Its antigen is still unknown.

CDR1 and CDR2 from the germline V gene are SGHNT and YYREEE (reference sequence). V lost 4 bases to trimming and J lost 6 bases; unmatched junction nucleotides: 10. CDR3 length equals 17 residues. In the PCR, 60 Vbeta and 13 Jbeta primers were used. This table comes from immunoSEQ multiplex PCR, and its TCRdb copy is limited to in-frame clones, with some not included. The sample lists 90,000 to 95,000 clones, approximately 80% seen once, with around 2% in the top ten. The TCR originated in a man between 18 and 29 years old in good health and CMV-seronegative. The sample taken for sequencing was PBMCs. The chain joins TRBV5-4 to TRBJ2-7, with 16 bases identical to TRBD2. In nucleotides, the CDR3 is TGTGCCAGCAGCGCCGGGACTAGCGGGGGGGCAGTTCGCGAGCAGTACTTC. Translating it yields CASSAGTSGGAVREQYF.